These 18 T cell receptor beta chains originate from one sample sequenced in a study of blood T cell repertoires in COVID-19. Profiling relied on immunoSEQ multiplex PCR, and the TCRdb table lists in-frame clones only, not all of them. The data hold around 250,000 clones, with around 84% observed a single time. Sequenced sample: PBMCs or T cells enriched from blood (not recorded which). These receptors came from a man between 25 and 39 years old with acute COVID-19.

The V and J genes are TRBV4-3 and TRBJ2-5; 8 nucleotides match TRBD2. The CDR3 loop spans 15 amino acids. CDR1 is LGHNA and CDR2 is YSLEER in the germline V gene. The junction had 2 bases not matched to a gene; V was cut back by 1 base and J by 1 base. The CDR3 region is CASSQGREAQETQYF. The CDR3, as DNA: TGCGCCAGCAGCCAAGGGCGGGAGGCCCAAGAGACCCAGTACTTC.

The chain joins TRBV18 to TRBJ2-1, with 11 bases matching TRBD2. V lost 2 bases to trimming and J lost 7 bases; unmatched junction nucleotides: 13. CDR3 length: 18 residues. Germline CDR1 and CDR2: KGHSH and LQKENI. CDR3 coding DNA: TGTGCCAGCTCACCATCACCTAGCGGGAGGCGGTATAGGAATGAGCAGTTCTTC. Protein: CASSPSPSGRRYRNEQFF.

V gene TRBV19 combines with J gene TRBJ1-5; possible D gene TRBD1, 5 bases. The CDR3 sequence is 14 residues long. The V end lost 5 bases, the J end lost 3 bases, and 11 bases lay between the germline ends. The germline CDR1 and CDR2 sequences are LNHDA and SQIVND (reference sequence). CDR3 in amino acids: CASSVRQINQPQHF. In DNA form, the CDR3 reads TGTGCCAGTAGTGTGCGACAGATCAATCAGCCCCAGCATTTT.

This chain uses TRBV7-3 with TRBJ2-2; the match to TRBD2 covers 7 bases. The CDR3 totals 15 residues. V was pared by 4 bases and J by 1 base, with 3 bases of the junction left unmatched. CDR1 is SGHTA, CDR2 FQGTGA, per germline. CDR3 sequence: CASSSGGMNTGELFF. CDR3 nucleotide sequence: TGTGCCAGCAGCTCGGGGGGAATGAACACCGGGGAGCTGTTTTTT.

V usage is TRBV7-9 and J usage is TRBJ2-1, with 7 nucleotides matching TRBD1. Germline V gene sequence: CDR1 SEHNR, CDR2 FQNEAQ (reference sequence). Unmatched junction bases numbered 13, after V lost 5 bases and J lost 0 bases. This CDR3 spans 18 amino acids. CDR3 DNA: TGTGCCAGCAGCGCCTGGGACAGCGCCGTTCCCTCCTACAATGAGCAGTTCTTC. Protein: CASSAWDSAVPSYNEQFF. The whole variable domain, filled in from reference TRBV7-9 and TRBJ2-1, reads DTGVSQNPRHKITKRGQNVTFRCDPISEHNRLYWYRQTLGQGPEFLTYFQNEAQLEKSRLLSDRFSAERPKGSFSTLEIQRTEQGDSAMYLCASSAWDSAVPSYNEQFFGPGTRLTVL.

The chain links TRBV18 to TRBJ2-4, with 12 bases identical to TRBD2. Germline V lookup: CDR1 KGHSH, CDR2 LQKENI. The CDR3 extends over 17 amino acids. V was pared by 3 bases and J by 2 bases, with 5 bases of the junction left unmatched. CDR3: CASSPSLAGGTKNIQYF. CDR3 DNA sequence: TGTGCCAGCTCACCGAGCCTAGCGGGAGGGACCAAAAACATTCAGTACTTC. Full variable domain (remainder filled in from reference TRBV18 and TRBJ2-4): NAGVMQNPRHLVRRRGQEARLRCSPMKGHSHVYWYRQLPEEGLKFMVYLQKENIIDESGMPKERFSAEFPKEGPSILRIQQVVRGDSAAYFCASSPSLAGGTKNIQYFGAGTRLSVL.

The chain carries TRBV5-6 and TRBJ2-7, with D perhaps matching TRBD2 (6 bases). CDR1 and CDR2 from the germline V gene are SGHDT and YYEEEE. The CDR3 is 12 residues long. V lost 5 bases and J lost 5, with 11 bases in between. The CDR3: CASRVWGDEQYV. CDR3 DNA: TGTGCCAGCAGGGTGTGGGGGGACGAGCAGTACGTC.

The chain couples TRBV6-5 to TRBJ2-1; TRBD1 matches at 9 bases. CDR3 length equals 15 residues. The trim removed 6 bases at V and 6 bases at J, leaving 9 bases unmatched. Germline V CDR1 and CDR2: MNHEY, SVGAGI. The CDR3: CASRPPGQGFNEQFF. Written as DNA, the CDR3 is TGTGCCAGCAGACCTCCGGGACAGGGTTTCAATGAGCAGTTCTTC.

The gene calls are TRBV3-1 (or the pseudogene TRBV3-2) and TRBJ1-1; the D is unclear. The ends were cut back, 5 bases at V and 8 bases at J, with 18 bases in the middle. This CDR3 region has 14 residues. The V gene's germline CDR1 is LGHDT and CDR2 YNNKEL (reference sequence). The CDR3 DNA reads TGTGCCAGCAGCTCCCTTGACCGCCGGCGGGAAGCTTTCTTT. As protein: CASSSLDRRREAFF.

V gene TRBV19 combines with J gene TRBJ1-2; 7 bases map to TRBD1. The V gene's germline CDR1 is LNHDA and CDR2 SQIVND (reference sequence). This CDR3 spans 15 amino acids. V gave up 5 bases and J gave up 0 bases; unmatched junction bases: 6. The CDR3 coding sequence is TGTGCCAGTAGTTCCACAGGGGATCCTAACTATGGCTACACCTTC. Protein sequence: CASSSTGDPNYGYTF.

The V and J genes are TRBV7-9 and TRBJ1-1; D gene unclear. CDR1 and CDR2 (germline): SEHNR, FQNEAQ (reference sequence). CDR3 length: 14 amino acids. Trimming cost V 6 bases and J 4 bases, with 15 bases left between them. CDR3 loop: CASRPDERGTEAFF. The CDR3 coding sequence is TGTGCCAGCAGACCGGACGAACGGGGCACTGAAGCTTTCTTT.

The chain joins TRBV19 to TRBJ2-1; possible D gene TRBD1, 5 bases. This CDR3 has 16 amino acids. The V gene lost 4 bases and the J gene lost 4 bases, with 17 bases spanning the gap. The V gene's germline CDR1 is LNHDA and CDR2 SQIVND (reference sequence). In nucleotides, the CDR3 is TGTGCCAGTAGTACAACCTTTGGCAGGGCTTACAATGAGCAGTTCTTC. Translated: CASSTTFGRAYNEQFF. Combining the CDR3 with reference TRBV19 and TRBJ2-1 gives the whole variable domain DGGITQSPKYLFRKEGQNVTLSCEQNLNHDAMYWYRQDPGQGLRLIYYSQIVNDFQKGDIAEGYSVSREKKESFPLTVTSAQKNPTAFYLCASSTTFGRAYNEQFFGPGTRLTVL.

The V gene is TRBV5-1, the J gene TRBJ1-2; D remains unclear. The germline V and J ends were trimmed by 4 bases and 6 bases, with 10 bases remaining between them. Per germline, CDR1 SGHRS and CDR2 YFSETQ. The CDR3 consists of 12 residues. This chain's CDR3 is CASSQDNDGYTF. The CDR3 DNA follows: TGCGCCAGCAGCCAAGACAACGATGGCTACACCTTC.

The chain is built from TRBV25-1 and TRBJ2-2; 8 bases fit TRBD2. CDR1 and CDR2 (germline): MGHDK, SYGVNS. Trimming took 7 bases from V and 7 from J; bases not matched to a gene: 8. This CDR3 has 14 residues. CDR3 residues: CASIGLAGFGELFF. The DNA for the CDR3 is TGTGCCAGCATCGGCCTAGCGGGTTTCGGGGAGCTGTTTTTT.

The sample holds a few counts of this clone. The V and J genes are TRBV20-1 and TRBJ1-5; TRBD1 matches at 7 bases. The V gene end was trimmed by 5 bases and the J gene end by 1 base; junction bases not matched to a gene: 11. Germline assignment: CDR1 DFQATT and CDR2 SNEGSKA (reference sequence). This CDR3 contains 16 residues. CDR3 protein: CSAGDRVGLSNQPQHF. DNA of the CDR3: TGCAGTGCTGGTGACAGGGTTGGCTTGAGCAATCAGCCCCAGCATTTT.

Note on this clone: A read error may account for a junction end that differs from germline. This chain uses TRBV5-1 with TRBJ2-2, with D unresolved. Germline V gene lookup returns CDR1 SGHRS and CDR2 YFSETQ. The CDR3 sequence is 17 residues long. The CDR3 sequence: CASSRLRSEVGSGELFF. The DNA for the CDR3 is TGTGCCAGCAGCCGATTAAGGTCCGAGGTCGGGTCCGGGGAGCTGTTTTTT.

The gene calls are TRBV24-1 and TRBJ2-3; TRBD2 matches 11 bases. With V trimmed by 5 bases and J by 4 bases, 13 bases remained unmatched. CDR3 length equals 18 residues. In germline, CDR1 is KGHDR, CDR2 SFDVKD. DNA for the CDR3: TGTGCCACCAGTGGGGATAATGGGCTAGCGGGAGGTCCAGATACGCAGTATTTT. This encodes CATSGDNGLAGGPDTQYF.

V gene TRBV5-1 combines with J gene TRBJ1-6; perhaps TRBD1 as D (6 bases). Per germline, CDR1 SGHRS and CDR2 YFSETQ. Trimming removed 4 bases from V and 13 bases from J, with 18 bases in between. The CDR3 totals 14 residues. CDR3 amino acids: CASSVATSTGPLHF. DNA of the CDR3: TGCGCCAGCAGCGTAGCCACCTCGACAGGTCCCCTCCACTTT.